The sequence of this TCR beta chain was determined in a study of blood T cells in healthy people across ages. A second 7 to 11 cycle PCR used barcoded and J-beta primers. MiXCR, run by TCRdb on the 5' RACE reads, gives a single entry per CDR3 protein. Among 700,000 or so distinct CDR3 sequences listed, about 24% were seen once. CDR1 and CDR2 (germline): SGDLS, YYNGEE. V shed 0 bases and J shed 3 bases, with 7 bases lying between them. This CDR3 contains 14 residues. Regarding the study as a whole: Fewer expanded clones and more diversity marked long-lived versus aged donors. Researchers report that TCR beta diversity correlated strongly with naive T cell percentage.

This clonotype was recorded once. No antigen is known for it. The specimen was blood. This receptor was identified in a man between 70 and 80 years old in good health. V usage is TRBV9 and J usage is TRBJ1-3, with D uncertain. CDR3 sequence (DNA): TGTGCCAGCAGCGTAGTTGGGGATGGAAACACCATATATTTT. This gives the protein CASSVVGDGNTIYF.